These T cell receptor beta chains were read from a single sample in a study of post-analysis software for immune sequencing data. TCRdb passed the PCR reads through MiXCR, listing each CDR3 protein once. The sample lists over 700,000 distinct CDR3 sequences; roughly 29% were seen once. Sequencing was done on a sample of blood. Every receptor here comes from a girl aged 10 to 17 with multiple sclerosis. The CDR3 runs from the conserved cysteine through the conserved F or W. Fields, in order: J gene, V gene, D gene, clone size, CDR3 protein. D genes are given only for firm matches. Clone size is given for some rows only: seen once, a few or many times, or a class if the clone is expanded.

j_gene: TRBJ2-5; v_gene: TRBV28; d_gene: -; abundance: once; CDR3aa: CASSLSAGVPYQETQYF
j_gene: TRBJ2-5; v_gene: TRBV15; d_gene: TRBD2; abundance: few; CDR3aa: CATSRDSGLAGETQYF
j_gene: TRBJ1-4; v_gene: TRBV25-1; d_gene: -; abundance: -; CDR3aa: CASGGDTINEKLFF
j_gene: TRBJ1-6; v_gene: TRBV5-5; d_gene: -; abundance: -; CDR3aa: CASSILRGGNSPLHF
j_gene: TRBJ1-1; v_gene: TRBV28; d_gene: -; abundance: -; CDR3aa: CASRDGLTEAFF
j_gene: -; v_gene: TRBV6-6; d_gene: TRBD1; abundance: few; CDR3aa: CASSWRQGADEQYF
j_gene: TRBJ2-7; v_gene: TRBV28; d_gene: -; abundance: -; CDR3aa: CASSPPKGRQYF
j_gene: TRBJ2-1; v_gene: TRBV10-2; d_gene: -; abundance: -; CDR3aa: CASSESKLADSYNEQFF
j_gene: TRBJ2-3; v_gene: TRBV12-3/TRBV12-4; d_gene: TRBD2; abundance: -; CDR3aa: CASSQRGTRTDTQYF
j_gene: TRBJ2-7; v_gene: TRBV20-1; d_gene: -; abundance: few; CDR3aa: CSAEGLPITYEQYF
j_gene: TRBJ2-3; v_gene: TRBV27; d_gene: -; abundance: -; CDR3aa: CASSFLNTQYF
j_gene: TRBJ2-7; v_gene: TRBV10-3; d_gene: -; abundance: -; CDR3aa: CAISGGQGRSYEQYF
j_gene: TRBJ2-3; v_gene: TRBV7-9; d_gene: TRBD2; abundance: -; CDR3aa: CASSPGLEKYF
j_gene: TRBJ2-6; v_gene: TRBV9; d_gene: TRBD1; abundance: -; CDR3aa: CASSVGADRGPFSGANVLTF
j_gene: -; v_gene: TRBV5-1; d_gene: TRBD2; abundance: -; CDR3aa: CASSTLAGGHETQYF
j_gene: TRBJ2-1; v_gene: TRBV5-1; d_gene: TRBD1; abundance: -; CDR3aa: CASSLVYRQGPYNEQFF